The 25 T cell receptor beta chains listed next were all sequenced from one sample in a study of T cell changes during pregnancy in multiple sclerosis. Only in-frame clones appear in the TCRdb table, and some are missing; sequencing was by immunoSEQ multiplex PCR. Here the sample spans some 60,000 clones, roughly nine tenths being singletons. The source material was peripheral blood, sampled in the first trimester of pregnancy. Receptor source: a female donor in good health, enrolled as a control in a pregnancy study.

This chain links TRBV28 with TRBJ1-1; perhaps TRBD1 as D (5 bases). The CDR3 runs to 12 residues. Trimming took off 6 bases at V and 11 bases at J, with 16 bases between the two ends. Looked up from germline, CDR1 is MDHEN and CDR2 is SYDVKM. The CDR3 region is CASSSRGWAAFF. The CDR3 region has the DNA TGTGCCAGCAGCTCCCGGGGGTGGGCGGCTTTCTTT. The full variable domain, completed using reference TRBV28 and TRBJ1-1, is DVKVTQSSRYLVKRTGEKVFLECVQDMDHENMFWYRQDPGLGLRLIYFSYDVKMKEKGDIPEGYSVSREKKERFSLILESASTNQTSMYLCASSSRGWAAFFGQGTRLTVV.

In this sample, this clone turned up once. J is TRBJ2-2 and V is TRBV14, with D maybe TRBD1 (6 bases). Between the trimmed V and J ends, which lost 6 bases and 4 bases, there was a span of 15 bases. Germline-derived CDR1 and CDR2 are SGHDN and FVKESK. This CDR3 region has 15 residues. The CDR3 DNA is TGTGCCAGCAGACCCTTGACAGGAGGCACCGGGGAGCTGTTTTTT. Protein: CASRPLTGGTGELFF.

The chain carries TRBV27 and TRBJ2-2; TRBD1 matches 9 bases. V lost 5 bases to trimming and J lost 4 bases; unmatched junction nucleotides: 11. CDR1 is MNHEY, CDR2 SMNVEV, per germline (reference sequence). The CDR3 spans 17 residues. The CDR3 region has the DNA TGTGCCAGCAGTCTTATACCGGGACAGGGCGGCACCGGGGAGCTGTTTTTT. Its protein product is CASSLIPGQGGTGELFF.

The CDR3 nucleotides read TGTGCCAGCAGCTCTCAGGGGATAGGAGAGACCCAGTACTTC. Encoded protein: CASSSQGIGETQYF. The chain joins TRBV5-4 to TRBJ2-5; perhaps TRBD1 as D (6 bases). This CDR3 has 14 amino acids. The V gene's germline CDR1 is SGHNT and CDR2 YYREEE (reference sequence). The V end lost 3 bases, the J end lost 4 bases, and 13 bases lay between the germline ends.

The rearrangement uses TRBV7-8 and TRBJ2-6, with D unresolved. The V end lost 5 bases, the J end lost 0 bases, and 23 bases lay between the germline ends. Germline CDR1 SGHVS, CDR2 FQNEAQ. CDR3 size: 20 residues. The CDR3 loop is CASSIRPQLGSNSGANVLTF. The CDR3 bases are TGTGCCAGCAGCATACGACCACAGTTAGGATCCAACTCTGGGGCCAACGTCCTGACTTTC.

The chain employs TRBV4-1 and TRBJ1-1; D unresolved. The CDR3 length is 16 residues. The germline V and J ends were trimmed by 2 bases and 5 bases, with 18 bases remaining between them. CDR1 is MGHRA and CDR2 is YSYEKL in the germline V gene. Here the CDR3 reads CASSQPRWVAGTEAFF. CDR3 in DNA: TGCGCCAGCAGCCAACCCAGGTGGGTAGCGGGAACTGAAGCTTTCTTT.

This chain connects TRBV30 to TRBJ2-7, with 7 bases lining up with TRBD2. The CDR3 loop spans 16 amino acids. CDR1 and CDR2 from the germline V gene are GTSNPN and SVGIG (reference sequence). Trimming took 5 bases from V and 2 from J; bases not matched to a gene: 15. As DNA, the CDR3 is TGTGCCTGGGGTCCTGAAGCGGGGTGGCTTACCTACGAGCAGTACTTC. Protein: CAWGPEAGWLTYEQYF.

The genes are TRBV29-1 and TRBJ1-2, with D hard to call. V gave up 7 bases and J gave up 8 bases, with 14 bases separating them. The CDR3 consists of 11 residues. Germline assignment: CDR1 SQVTM and CDR2 ANQGSEA. CDR3 amino acids: CSARGLGGYTF. The DNA of the CDR3 is TGCAGCGCCCGAGGCCTCGGAGGCTACACCTTC.

The rearrangement links TRBV29-1 to TRBJ2-7, with 8 bases matching TRBD1. CDR3 length: 15 residues. With V trimmed by 2 bases and J by 3 bases, 9 bases remained unmatched. Germline V CDR1 and CDR2: SQVTM, ANQGSEA. CDR3 in DNA: TGCAGCGTTGAAAGGGCAGGGGGCCCTAACTACGAGCAGTACTTC. It specifies CSVERAGGPNYEQYF.

The chain employs TRBV6-7 and TRBJ2-2; 8 nucleotides agree with TRBD2. TRBV6-7 is identified as an open reading frame with a role that is uncertain. The CDR3 is made up of 18 amino acids. Trimming removed 5 bases from V and 0 bases from J; junction bases left unmatched: 11. Here the CDR3 DNA reads TGTGCCAGCAGTGTCAAGGGACTAGGTTCCGCGAACACCGGGGAGCTGTTTTTT. As protein: CASSVKGLGSANTGELFF.

V usage is TRBV5-6 and J usage is TRBJ1-2; possibly TRBD1 for D (6 bases). The CDR3 runs to 14 residues. V was shortened by 4 bases and J by 4 bases, with 14 bases between the two germline ends. Germline V gene lookup returns CDR1 SGHDT and CDR2 YYEEEE. CDR3 sequence (DNA): TGTGCCAGCAGCGACCGACAGGTCGGCTATGGCTACACCTTC. Its translation: CASSDRQVGYGYTF.

This chain uses TRBV5-1 with TRBJ2-7, with unresolved D. The CDR3 is 12 amino acids. Germline V lookup: CDR1 SGHRS, CDR2 YFSETQ. The V end lost 2 bases, the J end lost 2 bases, and 5 bases lay between the germline ends. The CDR3, as DNA: TGCGCCAGCAGCTTAGACACCTACGAGCAGTACTTC. Its protein is CASSLDTYEQYF.

This chain uses TRBV11-3 with TRBJ2-1; D possibly corresponds to TRBD2 (5 bases). CDR1 SGHNT and CDR2 YENEEA come from the germline V gene. CDR3 length equals 16 residues. The V end lost 2 bases, the J end lost 0 bases, and 11 bases lay between the germline ends. The chain's CDR3 is CASSLISGFSYNEQFF. The CDR3 DNA reads as TGTGCCAGCAGCTTAATATCGGGATTCTCCTACAATGAGCAGTTCTTC.

This sequence joins TRBV5-4 and TRBJ2-7, with 7 bases aligning to TRBD2. Germline CDR1 reads SGHNT; CDR2 reads YYREEE (reference sequence). Losses at the gene ends were 3 bases for V and 0 bases for J; bases not matched to a gene: 6. This CDR3 is 15 amino acids long. CDR3 DNA sequence: TGTGCCAGCAGCTGGGGGGGTACCTCCTCCTACGAGCAGTACTTC. Its translation: CASSWGGTSSYEQYF.

The chain combines TRBV2 with TRBJ2-1; 11 bases map to TRBD2. V lost 6 bases, J lost 5 bases, and 6 bases stayed unmatched. Germline loops: CDR1 SNHLY, CDR2 FYNNEI. The length of the CDR3 is 15 residues. The CDR3 reads CASRKLAGAHNEQFF. CDR3 in DNA: TGTGCCAGCAGGAAACTAGCGGGAGCCCACAATGAGCAGTTCTTC.

This rearrangement joins TRBV7-6 to TRBJ2-1; 10 bases line up with TRBD2. The V segment lost 1 base and the J segment 7 bases; nucleotides outside the gene matches: 7. Per the germline V gene, CDR1 is SGHVS and CDR2 is FNYEAQ. The CDR3 contains 16 residues. The CDR3 nucleotides are TGTGCCAGCAGCTTAGGTCTAGCGGGAGTAGGGAATGAGCAGTTCTTC. It encodes CASSLGLAGVGNEQFF.

The chain employs TRBV6-4 and TRBJ2-1; 10 bases are a match to TRBD2. Germline CDR1 is MRHNA and CDR2 is SNTAGT. The trim removed 3 bases at V and 3 bases at J, leaving 2 bases unmatched. The CDR3 sequence is 15 residues long. DNA for the CDR3: TGTGCCAGCAGTGAGACTAGCGGGCACTACAATGAGCAGTTCTTC. Translated, it gives CASSETSGHYNEQFF.

This chain links TRBV21-1 with TRBJ1-5; the table names TRBD1, a call not compared with the DNA. TRBV21-1 is shown as a pseudogene. This CDR3 contains 16 residues. CDR3 region: CASSKEEGTGHQPQHF. CDR3 nucleotides: TGTGCCAGCAGCAAAGAGGAAGGCACAGGACATCAGCCCCAGCATTTT.

The V and J genes are TRBV28 and TRBJ1-4; possibly TRBD1 for D (5 bases). Trimming shortened V by 7 bases and J by 8 bases, and 17 bases separated the two germline ends. Germline V gives CDR1 MDHEN, CDR2 SYDVKM. This CDR3 spans 14 amino acids. The CDR3 coding sequence is TGTGCCAGCAACAAATTCCGTGCAGGGGAAAAACTGTTTTTT. Translating it yields CASNKFRAGEKLFF.

J is TRBJ2-3 and V is TRBV15; 9 positions agree with TRBD2. The germline gives CDR1 LNHNV, CDR2 YYDKDF (reference sequence). The CDR3 runs 16 residues. V dropped 2 bases and J dropped 3; count of bases not matched to a gene: 6. In DNA form, the CDR3 reads TGTGCCACCAGCAGAAATATCGCGGGAGGGACAGATACGCAGTATTTT. It is translated as CATSRNIAGGTDTQYF.

This rearrangement joins TRBV5-6 to TRBJ1-4; 10 nucleotides agree with TRBD1. Looked up from germline, CDR1 is SGHDT and CDR2 is YYEEEE. This CDR3 spans 12 amino acids. Trimming cost V 7 bases and J 8 bases; bases outside gene matches: 2. The chain's CDR3 is CASGDRGEKLFF. The CDR3 coding sequence is TGTGCCAGCGGGGACAGGGGAGAAAAACTGTTTTTT.

The rearrangement uses TRBV27 and TRBJ2-1; possible D gene TRBD2, 5 bases. V shed 10 bases and J shed 2 bases, with 6 bases lying between them. The CDR3 is 11 residues long. The germline CDR1 and CDR2 sequences are MNHEY and SMNVEV (reference sequence). CDR3 in DNA: TGTGCCACGAGGGCCTACAATGAGCAGTTCTTC. Amino acid sequence: CATRAYNEQFF.

V usage is TRBV5-1 and J usage is TRBJ2-2; no firm D call. Germline V lookup: CDR1 SGHRS, CDR2 YFSETQ. This CDR3 comprises 13 residues. V gave up 0 bases and J gave up 4 bases, with 4 bases separating them. The CDR3 here is CASSLVVTGELFF. CDR3 bases: TGCGCCAGCAGCTTGGTCGTCACCGGGGAGCTGTTTTTT.

The V and J genes are TRBV29-1 and TRBJ1-2; D is possibly TRBD1 (5 bases). This CDR3 has 13 residues. The V and J ends lost 6 bases and 4 bases respectively, with 15 bases between them. CDR1 SQVTM and CDR2 ANQGSEA come from the germline V gene. CDR3 region: CSVVTEVPYGYTF. The CDR3 DNA reads TGCAGCGTCGTGACAGAGGTCCCCTATGGCTACACCTTC.

Here the CDR3 DNA reads TGCGCCAGCAGCTTGGGACTAGCGGGAGAAAACGAGCAGTACTTC. Amino acid sequence: CASSLGLAGENEQYF. V is TRBV5-1 and J is TRBJ2-7, with 12 bases aligning to TRBD2. Germline CDR1 and CDR2: SGHRS and YFSETQ. The CDR3 has 15 amino acids. V lost 0 bases to trimming and J lost 5 bases; unmatched junction nucleotides: 3.